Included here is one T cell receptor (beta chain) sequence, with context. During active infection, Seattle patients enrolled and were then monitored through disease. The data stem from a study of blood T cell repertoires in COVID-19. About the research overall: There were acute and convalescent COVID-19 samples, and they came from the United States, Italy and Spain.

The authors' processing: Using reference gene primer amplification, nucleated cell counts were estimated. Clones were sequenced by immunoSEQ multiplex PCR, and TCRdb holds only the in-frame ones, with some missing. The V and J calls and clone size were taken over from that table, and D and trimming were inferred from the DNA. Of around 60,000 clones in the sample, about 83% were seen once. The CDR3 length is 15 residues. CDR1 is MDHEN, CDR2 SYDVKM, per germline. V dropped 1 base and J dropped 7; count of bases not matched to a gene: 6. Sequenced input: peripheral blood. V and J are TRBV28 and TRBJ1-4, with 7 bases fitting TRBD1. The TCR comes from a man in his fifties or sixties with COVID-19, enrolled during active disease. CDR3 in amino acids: CASSLLGGSGEKLFF. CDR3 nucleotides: TGTGCCAGCAGTTTATTAGGGGGCTCGGGTGAAAAACTGTTTTTT.